Sequencing of this T cell receptor beta chain was carried out in a study of CD8 T cells in ankylosing spondylitis. In TCRdb, the 5' RACE reads were re-called with MiXCR into one record per CDR3 protein. Here the sample spans some 450,000 distinct CDR3 sequences, roughly 18% being singletons. Whole-study findings and limits: Ankylosing spondylitis blood seemed to carry a telltale TCR beta motif made of under ten highly homologous variants.

This CDR3 contains 14 residues. V shed 0 bases and J shed 6 bases, with 12 bases lying between them. Germline V gene data show CDR1 as DFQATT and CDR2 as SNEGSKA (reference sequence). This clonotype was recorded a few times. No antigen is known for it. The sample was blood, either unsorted or a sorted T cell fraction (not recorded which). This TCR derives from a male donor with ankylosing spondylitis. The chain uses TRBV20-1 and TRBJ2-1, with D perhaps TRBD2 (5 bases). The CDR3 DNA reads TGCAGTGCTAGAGAGGGTAGCGCTGTCAATGAGCAGTTCTTC. This sequence encodes CSAREGSAVNEQFF.